The T cell receptor (beta chain) described here comes from a study of blood T cell repertoires in COVID-19. Study background: The analysed material was cDNA or gDNA that came from T cells, B-cell-depleted T cells, or PBMCs.

Some clones are missing from TCRdb's copy, which holds only in-frame ones; the method was immunoSEQ multiplex PCR. The top ten clones hold around 3% of a sample with around 300,000 clones, around 88% of them seen once. CDR1 and CDR2 (germline): SGHNT, YYREEE (reference sequence). Losses at the gene ends were 0 bases for V and 0 bases for J; bases not matched to a gene: 10. CDR3 length: 18 amino acids. Sequencing was carried out using peripheral blood. J is TRBJ2-7 and V is TRBV5-4, with TRBD2 matching over 9 bases. The clonotype comes from a man aged 25-45 years with active or convalescent COVID-19. CDR3 loop: CASSLGKTSGPSSYEQYF. CDR3 coding DNA: TGTGCCAGCAGCTTGGGAAAGACTAGCGGCCCCAGCTCCTACGAGCAGTACTTC.